The 29 T cell receptor beta chains below all came from one sample that was sequenced in a study of Tregs in tolerant kidney transplant recipients. The nonmyeloablative bone marrow transplants came from related graft donors, with transient mixed chimerism. TCRdb's copy holds only in-frame clones and misses some; the assay was immunoSEQ multiplex PCR. The sample records 50,000 or so clones, over 80% being singletons. The material sequenced was CD8+ T cells from blood (PBMCs), taken 24 months after the transplant. These TCRs come from a human patient who received a combined kidney and bone marrow transplant. Some T cells could come from the graft donor.

As concerns this clone: The junction and the germline gene differ at one end; a read error may be behind it. The CDR3 DNA is TGTGCCAGTAGGCCCAGGGCCTATAATGAGCAGTTCTTC. Its protein product is CASRPRAYNEQFF. The rearrangement uses TRBV19 and TRBJ2-1; TRBD1 might be the D (5 bases). Per the germline V gene, CDR1 is LNHDA and CDR2 is SQIVND (reference sequence). The CDR3 has 13 residues.

This rearrangement joins TRBV9 to TRBJ2-3, with 7 bases aligning to TRBD2. Germline-derived CDR1 and CDR2 are SGDLS and YYNGEE. The junction had 4 bases not matched to a gene; V was cut back by 0 bases and J by 0 bases. There are 16 residues in the CDR3. CDR3 in amino acids: CASSVEGSGSTDTQYF. The CDR3 DNA sequence: TGTGCCAGCAGCGTAGAGGGTAGCGGGAGCACAGATACGCAGTATTTT.

This clone has only one observation. This chain links TRBV4-2 with TRBJ2-3, with D possibly TRBD2 on 5 matching bases. The CDR3 has 17 residues. Trimming cost V 4 bases and J 3 bases, with 20 bases left between them. CDR1 and CDR2 from the germline V gene are LGHNA and YNFKEQ. The CDR3 sequence: CASSPPSSSGITDTQYF. CDR3 in DNA: TGTGCCAGCAGCCCCCCCTCCTCCAGCGGAATAACAGATACGCAGTATTTT.

The chain is built from TRBV11-2 and TRBJ2-3; D gene ambiguous. Trimming pared 1 base from V and 5 bases from J, leaving 10 bases between. Germline loops: CDR1 SGHAT, CDR2 FQNNGV. The CDR3 runs 14 residues. In nucleotides, the CDR3 is TGTGCCAGCAGCTTAGGAGGTCCCGGAGATACGCAGTATTTT. Translated, it gives CASSLGGPGDTQYF.

The V and J genes are TRBV7-9 and TRBJ2-7; a weak D match, TRBD2 (6 bases). Per the germline V gene, CDR1 is SEHNR and CDR2 is FQNEAQ (reference sequence). The CDR3 totals 15 residues. The V end lost 0 bases, the J end lost 2 bases, and 11 bases lay between the germline ends. The CDR3 nucleotides are TGTGCCAGCAGCTTAGCGGCGGGACCTACCTACGAGCAGTACTTC. It translates to CASSLAAGPTYEQYF.

The chain uses TRBV5-1 and TRBJ2-2; 10 bases match TRBD2. The CDR3 contains 19 residues. The germline gives CDR1 SGHRS, CDR2 YFSETQ. V lost 0 bases and J lost 6; bases outside the gene matches: 14. Here the CDR3 reads CASSLARVSGGRFSGELFF. CDR3 bases: TGCGCCAGCAGCTTGGCCAGGGTTAGCGGGGGGCGGTTCTCCGGGGAGCTGTTTTTT.

This chain links TRBV27 with TRBJ2-3, with 8 bases matching TRBD2. Germline assignment: CDR1 MNHEY and CDR2 SMNVEV (reference sequence). This CDR3 comprises 16 residues. The V gene end was trimmed by 1 base and the J gene end by 1 base; junction bases not matched to a gene: 4. The CDR3 DNA sequence: TGTGCCAGCAGTTTATTTGCGGGGGGCCGCACAGATACGCAGTATTTT. Its protein is CASSLFAGGRTDTQYF.

The chain employs TRBV19 and TRBJ2-1; TRBD2 is a possible D gene (6 bases). Germline CDR1 LNHDA, CDR2 SQIVND (reference sequence). The CDR3 consists of 15 residues. The V end lost 3 bases, the J end lost 0 bases, and 9 bases lay between the germline ends. CDR3 in amino acids: CASSIAGSSYNEQFF. In nucleotides, the CDR3 is TGTGCCAGTAGTATCGCGGGGAGCTCCTACAATGAGCAGTTCTTC.

The V and J genes are TRBV7-8 and TRBJ2-1, with TRBD1 matching over 8 bases. Germline CDR1 and CDR2: SGHVS and FQNEAQ. The CDR3 covers 14 residues. With 1 base clipped from V and 7 bases from J, the junction kept 3 bases outside the gene matches. CDR3 DNA: TGTGCCAGCAGCTTAGGGCAGGGGGCGAATGAGCAGTTCTTC. This sequence encodes CASSLGQGANEQFF. Full variable domain (rest looked up from reference TRBV7-8 and TRBJ2-1): GAGVSQSPRYKVAKRGQDVALRCDPISGHVSLFWYQQALGQGPEFLTYFQNEAQLDKSGLPSDRFFAERPEGSVSTLKIQRTQQEDSAVYLCASSLGQGANEQFFGPGTRLTVL.

The V and J genes are TRBV7-8 and TRBJ2-3; D uncertain. CDR1 SGHVS and CDR2 FQNEAQ come from the germline V gene. The CDR3 loop spans 17 amino acids. The V end lost 3 bases, the J end lost 5 bases, and 21 bases lay between the germline ends. This CDR3 is CASSFLRGYDSGDTQYF. CDR3 DNA: TGTGCCAGCAGCTTTCTTCGCGGATACGATTCGGGAGATACGCAGTATTTT. Full variable domain (rest looked up from reference TRBV7-8 and TRBJ2-3): GAGVSQSPRYKVAKRGQDVALRCDPISGHVSLFWYQQALGQGPEFLTYFQNEAQLDKSGLPSDRFFAERPEGSVSTLKIQRTQQEDSAVYLCASSFLRGYDSGDTQYFGPGTRLTVL.

The rearrangement links TRBV5-1 to TRBJ2-7; maybe TRBD1 (6 bases). CDR3 size: 15 residues. The ends were cut back, 4 bases at V and 1 base at J, with 15 bases in the middle. CDR1 and CDR2 (germline): SGHRS, YFSETQ. CDR3 loop: CASSTDSGSSYEQYF. The CDR3 DNA reads TGCGCCAGCAGCACGGACAGTGGGTCTTCCTACGAGCAGTACTTC.

The chain uses TRBV7-9 and TRBJ2-1; D is ambiguous. Between the trimmed V and J ends, which lost 4 bases and 6 bases, there was a span of 4 bases. The CDR3 consists of 11 residues. Per germline, CDR1 SEHNR and CDR2 FQNEAQ (reference sequence). The CDR3 region has the DNA TGTGCCAGCAGCTCCCTCAATGAGCAGTTCTTC. Encoded protein: CASSSLNEQFF.

The chain recombines TRBV28 with TRBJ1-2; D uncertain. From germline, CDR1 is MDHEN and CDR2 SYDVKM. CDR3 length: 13 amino acids. Trimming removed 3 bases at V and 0 bases at J, with 5 bases between. The CDR3 is CASSLGANYGYTF. Here the CDR3 DNA reads TGTGCCAGCAGTTTGGGAGCTAACTATGGCTACACCTTC.

J is TRBJ1-6 and V is TRBV5-4, with D hard to call. Trimming left V 4 bases short and J 7 bases short, with 12 bases between. From germline, CDR1 is SGHNT and CDR2 YYREEE (reference sequence). This CDR3 is built from 14 residues. The DNA of the CDR3 is TGTGCCAGCAGCCCAGACATATCAAATTCACCCCTCCACTTT. Its translation: CASSPDISNSPLHF.

A single count supports this clone. This chain connects TRBV5-1 to TRBJ2-1; D is unclear. This CDR3 region has 12 residues. V lost 5 bases to trimming and J lost 7 bases, with 10 bases between them. Germline V gene data show CDR1 as SGHRS and CDR2 as YFSETQ. The CDR3 loop reads CASSPPSNEQFF. The CDR3 region has the DNA TGCGCCAGCAGTCCCCCTAGTAATGAGCAGTTCTTC.

The chain has TRBV7-9 and TRBJ2-3; 8 bases are shared with TRBD1. The CDR3 is 13 residues long. Germline V gene lookup returns CDR1 SEHNR and CDR2 FQNEAQ (reference sequence). V was clipped by 6 bases and J by 2 bases; unmatched bases: 1. CDR3 coding DNA: TGTGCCAGCAGACAGGGGGTCACAGATACGCAGTATTTT. Translated, it gives CASRQGVTDTQYF.

This CDR3 reads CASSGTGDEQYF. CDR3 in DNA: TGCGCCAGCAGTGGAACAGGGGACGAGCAGTACTTC. The chain is built from TRBV10-1 and TRBJ2-7; TRBD1 agrees at 7 bases. The germline CDR1 and CDR2 sequences are WNHNN and SYGVQD (reference sequence). V gave up 4 bases and J gave up 5 bases; unmatched junction bases: 2. This CDR3 comprises 12 residues.

The chain combines TRBV6-1 with TRBJ1-5; tentative D call: TRBD1 (5 bases). Looked up from germline, CDR1 is MNHNS and CDR2 is SASEGT. The V end lost 1 base, the J end lost 0 bases, and 7 bases lay between the germline ends. The CDR3 totals 15 residues. The CDR3 protein is CASSEVQVSNQPQHF. CDR3 in DNA: TGTGCCAGCAGTGAAGTACAGGTTAGCAATCAGCCCCAGCATTTT.

The genes are TRBV5-1 and TRBJ2-7; the D is unclear. This CDR3 region has 11 residues. Trimming took 2 bases from V and 4 from J, leaving 4 bases between them. Germline V gene sequence: CDR1 SGHRS, CDR2 YFSETQ. In DNA, the CDR3 is TGCGCCAGCAGCTTTAGTTACGAGCAGTACTTC. As protein: CASSFSYEQYF.

The chain couples TRBV5-6 to TRBJ2-7; possibly TRBD1 for D (6 bases). This CDR3 has 12 amino acids. The germline V gene has CDR1 SGHDT and CDR2 YYEEEE. V lost 3 bases and J lost 6, with 10 bases in between. In DNA form, the CDR3 reads TGTGCCAGCAGCTCTGGACAGATCGAGCAGTACTTC. Protein sequence: CASSSGQIEQYF.

The chain employs TRBV15 and TRBJ1-2; D is uncertain. Trimming took off 0 bases at V and 7 bases at J, with 18 bases between the two ends. Germline CDR1 LNHNV, CDR2 YYDKDF (reference sequence). The CDR3 totals 16 residues. CDR3 residues: CATSRELDFKPPGYTF. CDR3 nucleotides: TGTGCCACCAGCAGAGAATTGGACTTCAAGCCTCCTGGCTACACCTTC.

The chain links TRBV13 to TRBJ1-2; D is unclear. Per the germline V gene, CDR1 is PRHDT and CDR2 is FYEKMQ (reference sequence). Trimming stripped 5 bases from V and 4 bases from J, with 23 bases between. The CDR3 covers 17 residues. For the CDR3, the DNA is TGTGCCAGCAGCACCCGCGATGATCACGCCTCGTCCTATGGCTACACCTTC. Its translation: CASSTRDDHASSYGYTF.

This clone occurred once. V gene TRBV27 combines with J gene TRBJ2-2; D is unclear. This CDR3 is built from 11 residues. V gave up 5 bases and J gave up 6 bases, with 4 bases separating them. The germline gives CDR1 MNHEY, CDR2 SMNVEV (reference sequence). The CDR3 spells CASSTPGELFF. As DNA, the CDR3 is TGTGCCAGCAGTACTCCCGGGGAGCTGTTTTTT.

The CDR3 sequence: CASSSLTDTQYF. The CDR3 DNA reads as TGTGCCAGCAGCTCCCTGACAGATACGCAGTATTTT. The chain recombines TRBV5-6 with TRBJ2-3; D unclear. The germline V gene encodes CDR1 SGHDT and CDR2 YYEEEE. The ends were cut back, 3 bases at V and 3 bases at J, with 5 bases in the middle. CDR3 length: 12 residues.

The genes are TRBV5-6 and TRBJ2-4; 14 bases match TRBD2. This CDR3 is built from 18 residues. The germline V gene has CDR1 SGHDT and CDR2 YYEEEE. The ends lost 4 bases at V and 0 bases at J; junction bases unmatched: 6. CDR3 sequence (DNA): TGTGCCAGCAGCACGGGACTAGCGGGGGATTTAGCCAAAAACATTCAGTACTTC. Translated, it gives CASSTGLAGDLAKNIQYF.

The chain employs TRBV5-6 and TRBJ1-1, with 8 nucleotides matching TRBD1. Trimming cost V 4 bases and J 0 bases; bases outside gene matches: 5. CDR3 size: 15 residues. The V gene's germline CDR1 is SGHDT and CDR2 YYEEEE. CDR3 sequence: CASSEQGELNTEAFF. Written as DNA, the CDR3 is TGTGCCAGCAGCGAACAGGGGGAACTGAACACTGAAGCTTTCTTT. The full variable domain, in which reference TRBV5-6 and TRBJ1-1 provide the parts outside the CDR3, is DAGVTQSPTHLIKTRGQQVTLRCSPKSGHDTVSWYQQALGQGPQFIFQYYEEEERQRGNFPDRFSGHQFPNYSSELNVNALLLGDSALYLCASSEQGELNTEAFFGQGTRLTVV.

The chain joins TRBV7-9 to TRBJ2-1; 14 bases are a match to TRBD2. J was trimmed by 8 bases and V by 5 bases; bases with no gene match: 5. This CDR3 comprises 15 residues. CDR1 is SEHNR, CDR2 FQNEAQ, per germline (reference sequence). The CDR3 coding sequence is TGTGCCAGCAGCCCGACTAGCGGGAGGGCATATGAGCAGTTCTTC. Encoded protein: CASSPTSGRAYEQFF.

J is TRBJ2-3 and V is TRBV30, with TRBD1 matching 8 bases. Germline V lookup: CDR1 GTSNPN, CDR2 SVGIG (reference sequence). This CDR3 spans 15 amino acids. The ends lost 2 bases at V and 5 bases at J; junction bases unmatched: 9. The CDR3 region is CAWSKGQASLDTQYF. The CDR3 DNA reads TGTGCCTGGAGTAAGGGACAGGCTTCATTAGATACGCAGTATTTT.

V is TRBV9 and J is TRBJ1-2, with TRBD1 matching 7 bases. Per germline, CDR1 SGDLS and CDR2 YYNGEE. The CDR3 length is 13 residues. The trim removed 7 bases at V and 4 bases at J, leaving 7 bases unmatched. CDR3 region: CASGRQGFYGYTF. CDR3 nucleotide sequence: TGTGCCAGCGGACGACAGGGTTTCTATGGCTACACCTTC. The variable domain in full, completed from reference TRBV9 and TRBJ1-2, reads DSGVTQTPKHLITATGQRVTLRCSPRSGDLSVYWYQQSLDQGLQFLIQYYNGEERAKGNILERFSAQQFPDLHSELNLSSLELGDSALYFCASGRQGFYGYTFGSGTRLTVV.